Each of the 7 T cell receptor beta chains below was sequenced from the same sample in a study of blood T cells in healthy people across ages. Sample-barcoded 5' priming and a J-beta primer mix drove a second PCR of roughly 6 to 12 cycles. TCRdb passed the 5' RACE reads through MiXCR, listing each CDR3 protein once. The table records 850,000 to 1,000,000 distinct CDR3 sequences, about 48% of them present only once. Material: blood. Receptor source: a young man in good health.

V gene TRBV28 combines with J gene TRBJ2-7, with a weak D call TRBD1 (6 bases). The CDR3 covers 14 residues. Trimming cost V 6 bases and J 1 base, with 13 bases left between them. Germline CDR1 is MDHEN and CDR2 is SYDVKM. The CDR3 region has the DNA TGTGCCAGCAGAGGGGGAACTGAATCCTACGAGCAGTACTTC. It specifies CASRGGTESYEQYF.

This chain joins TRBV6-5 and TRBJ2-2; D is undetermined. Germline V CDR1 and CDR2: MNHEY, SVGAGI. This CDR3 has 15 residues. V lost 4 bases, J lost 1 base, and 10 bases lay in between. For the CDR3, the DNA is TGTGCCAGCAGTTTCGGTCGACAGAACACCGGGGAGCTGTTTTTT. This gives the protein CASSFGRQNTGELFF.

This clonotype was counted a few times. The chain employs TRBV2 and TRBJ2-4, with TRBD2 as a possible D gene (5 bases). The CDR3 length is 14 residues. Germline assignment: CDR1 SNHLY and CDR2 FYNNEI. V was pared by 5 bases and J by 0 bases, with 8 bases between. The CDR3 region is CASSRGLAKNIQYF. The CDR3 DNA reads TGTGCCAGCAGTCGCGGGCTAGCCAAAAACATTCAGTACTTC.

This chain joins TRBV5-1 and TRBJ2-7; 7 bases map to TRBD1. Germline trimming cut 4 bases from V and 3 bases from J; bases unmatched to any gene: 4. The germline V gene has CDR1 SGHRS and CDR2 YFSETQ. CDR3 length: 13 amino acids. The CDR3 protein is CASSGDSLYEQYF. The DNA of the CDR3 is TGCGCCAGCAGCGGGGACAGCCTCTACGAGCAGTACTTC.

J is TRBJ1-2 and V is TRBV28; 9 nucleotides match TRBD1. Germline V gives CDR1 MDHEN, CDR2 SYDVKM. The CDR3 has 14 residues. J lost 6 bases, V lost 5 bases, and 7 bases had no gene match. CDR3 in DNA: TGTGCCAGCAGTCTCTACGGACAGGGGCATGGCTACACCTTC. This gives the protein CASSLYGQGHGYTF.

This rearrangement joins TRBV4-1 to TRBJ1-5; TRBD1 might be the D (5 bases). Trimming took 3 bases from V and 4 from J, leaving 19 bases between them. Germline lookup yields CDR1 MGHRA and CDR2 YSYEKL. The CDR3 contains 17 residues. The CDR3 bases are TGCGCCAGCAGCCACGGGGGGAACCTGAGAAGGAATCAGCCCCAGCATTTT. It is translated as CASSHGGNLRRNQPQHF.

This chain links TRBV6-2 or TRBV6-3 with TRBJ1-2, with a tentative D call TRBD1 (6 bases). The CDR3 contains 14 residues. The germline CDR1 and CDR2 sequences are MNHEY and SVGEGT. Trimming pared 2 bases from V and 5 bases from J, leaving 12 bases between. The CDR3 DNA follows: TGTGCCAGCAGTTACCACTGGACAGATTATGGCTACACCTTC. Amino acid sequence: CASSYHWTDYGYTF.